The 16 T cell receptor beta chains below all came from one sample that was sequenced in a study of post-analysis software for immune sequencing data. Overall study results and limits: The five TRBV segments detected at higher frequency in patients than in controls included TRBV5-6, TRBV5-1 and TRBV20-1.

Which antigens these TCRs recognize remains unknown. Built from TCR beta cDNA, the libraries had unique molecular identifiers in them. Using its own MiXCR run on the PCR reads, TCRdb lists one record per CDR3 protein. The sample holds over 700,000 distinct CDR3 sequences, 25% to 30% seen once. The sample consisted of blood. The receptors derive from a girl aged 10-17 years with multiple sclerosis.

This clonotype turned up a few times. The chain recombines TRBV9 with TRBJ1-6, with D possibly being TRBD1 (5 bases). CDR3 size: 14 residues. The V gene lost 0 bases and the J gene lost 10 bases, with 11 bases spanning the gap. Per germline, CDR1 SGDLS and CDR2 YYNGEE. CDR3 loop: CASSVGSRDSPLHF. Written as DNA, the CDR3 is TGTGCCAGCAGCGTAGGAAGCAGGGACTCACCCCTCCACTTT.

The CDR3 sequence is CSAQTGTVYNEQFF. CDR3 coding DNA: TGCAGTGCCCAGACAGGGACCGTCTACAATGAGCAGTTCTTC. The gene calls are TRBV20-1 and TRBJ2-1; 7 bases align to TRBD1. The CDR3 contains 14 residues. Per germline, CDR1 DFQATT and CDR2 SNEGSKA (reference sequence). V trimming: 6 bases; J trimming: 3 bases; junction bases outside the gene matches: 8.

In this sample, this clonotype turned up a few times. V gene TRBV11-1 combines with J gene TRBJ1-1, with D tentatively TRBD1 (5 bases). Germline loops: CDR1 SGHAT, CDR2 FQDESV (reference sequence). The CDR3 totals 15 residues. V gave up 2 bases and J gave up 8 bases, with 18 bases separating them. The CDR3 region has the DNA TGTGCCAGCAGCTTAAATCCAGGGCTCTTGCGAGAAGCTTTCTTT. Protein sequence: CASSLNPGLLREAFF. Complete variable domain (other parts from reference TRBV11-1 and TRBJ1-1): EAEVAQSPRYKITEKSQAVAFWCDPISGHATLYWYRQILGQGPELLVQFQDESVVDDSQLPKDRFSAERLKGVDSTLKIQPAELGDSAMYLCASSLNPGLLREAFFGQGTRLTVV.

The chain carries TRBV20-1 and TRBJ2-3, with 8 bases aligning to TRBD2. The germline V gene encodes CDR1 DFQATT and CDR2 SNEGSKA (reference sequence). The CDR3 contains 15 residues. Written as DNA, the CDR3 is TGCAACCCCGCACGGCGGGAGGACTCCACAGATACGCAGTATTTT. Translation: CNPARREDSTDTQYF.

This sequence joins TRBV12-3 or TRBV12-4 and TRBJ1-1; no definite D call. The V gene lost 6 bases and the J gene lost 5 bases, with 10 bases spanning the gap. This CDR3 comprises 12 residues. CDR3 nucleotides: TGTGCCAGCAGGACAAGTATAACTGAAGCTTTCTTT. This sequence encodes CASRTSITEAFF.

This clonotype was counted only a few times. V usage is TRBV20-1 and J usage is TRBJ2-5, with TRBD2 matching over 9 bases. CDR1 is DFQATT, CDR2 SNEGSKA, per germline (reference sequence). The CDR3 is 16 amino acids. V gave up 3 bases and J gave up 3 bases; unmatched junction bases: 11. CDR3 DNA sequence: TGCAGTGCTAGCGGTCCTAGCGGGGACGTAGAAGAGACCCAGTACTTC. It is translated as CSASGPSGDVEETQYF.

This clonotype is medium-sized within its sample. The genes are TRBV7-2 and TRBJ2-1; no reliable D call. V lost 1 base and J 5 bases, leaving 9 bases between the germline ends. Germline assignment: CDR1 SGHTA and CDR2 FQGNSA. CDR3 length: 14 residues. For the CDR3, the DNA is TGTGCCAGCAGCTTAGGGTCGACCGACAATGAGCAGTTCTTC. This gives the protein CASSLGSTDNEQFF.

This clonotype was counted between two and nine times. The chain recombines TRBV7-2 with TRBJ2-3; the D call may be TRBD1 or TRBD2 (5 bases each). Germline V gene sequence: CDR1 SGHTA, CDR2 FQGNSA. Deletions cut 7 bases from V and 11 bases from J, with 31 bases between. This CDR3 region has 17 residues. In nucleotides, the CDR3 is TGTGCCAGCACCCCAAGTGGGGCACCTGGAGGAACTCCGGGGCAGTATTTT. Translated, it gives CASTPSGAPGGTPGQYF.

The chain carries TRBV20-1 and TRBJ2-7; 7 bases align to TRBD1. CDR3 length equals 15 residues. Germline V CDR1 and CDR2: DFQATT, SNEGSKA (reference sequence). The J segment lost 0 bases and the V segment lost 5 bases, leaving 10 bases of the junction unmatched. The CDR3 sequence: CSAAPGQWDSYEQYF. Written as DNA, the CDR3 is TGCAGTGCTGCTCCGGGACAGTGGGACTCCTACGAGCAGTACTTC.

The chain employs TRBV6-6 and TRBJ2-2; no clear D. The V end was cut by 2 bases, the J end by 0 bases, with 7 bases between. The CDR3 is 15 amino acids. Germline CDR1 reads MNHNY; CDR2 reads SVGAGI (reference sequence). In nucleotides, the CDR3 is TGTGCCAGCAGTTACGCAGGAGCGAACACCGGGGAGCTGTTTTTT. Protein sequence: CASSYAGANTGELFF.

The V call is TRBV10-3, the J call TRBJ2-2; D possibly corresponds to TRBD1 (5 bases). The CDR3 runs 17 residues. V was trimmed by 0 bases and J by 1 base, leaving 12 bases between them. Germline CDR1 and CDR2: ENHRY and SYGVKD. CDR3 DNA sequence: TGTGCCATCAGTGAGTCGACAGTCCTGGGGAACACCGGGGAGCTGTTTTTT. This encodes CAISESTVLGNTGELFF.

In this sample, this clonotype turned up a few times. V gene TRBV27 combines with J gene TRBJ2-1; tentative D call: TRBD2 (5 bases). Trimming shortened V by 3 bases and J by 4 bases, and 10 bases separated the two germline ends. The CDR3 sequence is 14 residues long. CDR1 is MNHEY, CDR2 SMNVEV, per germline (reference sequence). This chain's CDR3 is CASSLLATYNEQFF. The CDR3 nucleotides are TGTGCCAGCAGTTTGCTAGCTACTTACAATGAGCAGTTCTTC.

The rearrangement links TRBV13 to TRBJ1-2; D may be TRBD1 (5 bases). Trimming removed 4 bases from V and 7 bases from J, with 22 bases in between. Germline lookup yields CDR1 PRHDT and CDR2 FYEKMQ (reference sequence). CDR3 size: 16 residues. CDR3 sequence (DNA): TGTGCCAGCAGCTCTAGGCCGCGGGACGCTGCAGGTGGCTACACCTTC. The encoded protein is CASSSRPRDAAGGYTF.

This clonotype turned up a few times. The chain carries TRBV7-9 and TRBJ1-2; no clear D. Germline loops: CDR1 SEHNR, CDR2 FQNEAQ (reference sequence). V was clipped by 6 bases and J by 0 bases, with 11 bases between them. The CDR3 loop spans 14 amino acids. Here the CDR3 DNA reads TGTGCCAGCAGTCCGGAACTAGCTAACTATGGCTACACCTTC. It yields the protein CASSPELANYGYTF. Full variable domain (rest looked up from reference TRBV7-9 and TRBJ1-2): DTGVSQNPRHKITKRGQNVTFRCDPISEHNRLYWYRQTLGQGPEFLTYFQNEAQLEKSRLLSDRFSAERPKGSFSTLEIQRTEQGDSAMYLCASSPELANYGYTFGSGTRLTVV.

This clonotype came up a few times. The genes are TRBV24-1 and TRBJ2-7; D unresolved. CDR1 is KGHDR, CDR2 SFDVKD, per germline. The ends were cut back, 6 bases at V and 2 bases at J, with 4 bases in the middle. This CDR3 comprises 11 residues. As DNA, the CDR3 is TGTGCCACCAGTAACGCCTACGAGCAGTACTTC. Amino acids: CATSNAYEQYF.

The J gene is TRBJ2-3, the V gene TRBV7-2; 11 bases agree with TRBD2. V lost 4 bases and J lost 5; bases outside the gene matches: 11. This CDR3 contains 17 residues. Germline values: CDR1 SGHTA, CDR2 FQGNSA. The chain's CDR3 is CASSSDPRLAGLDTQYF. Here the CDR3 DNA reads TGTGCCAGCAGCTCAGACCCCAGACTAGCGGGGCTAGATACGCAGTATTTT.